Listed below are T cell receptor beta chains from one sample, sequenced in a study of somatic mutations in cytotoxic T cells in rheumatoid arthritis. Profiling relied on immunoSEQ multiplex PCR, and the TCRdb table lists in-frame clones only, not all of them. The repertoire consists of about 7,000 clones, with about 75% occurring once and the leading ten covering about 15%. The sample comprised CD8+ T cells sorted from blood. These receptor sequences come from an adult with rheumatoid arthritis. Both conserved end residues are trimmed from each CDR3.

cdr3_length | v_call | cdr3_aa
11 | TRBV7-6 | ASSLSIQETQY
14 | TRBV5-4 | ASSLVTSGGFYEQY
11 | TRBV7-2 | ASSPAGFGELF
12 | TRBV6-5 | ASQQGFGGNTIY
16 | TRBV10-2 | ASSEFGTGDFMNTEAF
11 | TRBV12-5 | ASGLSGRTEAF
13 | TRBV21-1 | ASSKEAGGHETQY
14 | TRBV10-1 | ASSESSAGGADTQY
12 | TRBV9 | ASSVDRSPYEQY
11 | TRBV5-6 | ASSPQGYNEQF
13 | TRBV6-4 | ASSASVISTDTQY
11 | TRBV2 | ASSDRGPNEQF
13 | TRBV6-4 | ASSEEGSGANVLT
13 | TRBV9 | ASSVVDGSYNEQF
11 | TRBV19 | ASSRLVTDTQY